These T cell receptor beta chains were read from a single sample in a study of response to subunit inactivated influenza vaccine. TCRdb redid the calling of the RT-PCR reads with MiXCR, one entry per CDR3 protein. The data contain some 480,000 distinct CDR3 sequences, 9.5% to 12% of them seen just once; the ten biggest clones take up about 12%. The sequencing used PBMCs from blood, collected 45 days after vaccination. All receptors come from a man aged 45-60 years who received an inactivated influenza vaccine. The CDR3 runs from the conserved cysteine through the conserved F or W. D genes are given only for firm matches. Some rows mark clone size as missing; the rest say once, few, many or name a class of expanded clone.

NA	TRBJ2-3	TRBV9	few	TGTGCCAGCAGCCAATCTAGAGAGAATACGCAGTATTTT	CASSQSRENTQYF
NA	TRBJ2-3	TRBV7-9	many	TGTGCCAGCAGCTTAAGCCTGAGCACAGATACGCAGTATTTT	CASSLSLSTDTQYF
NA	TRBJ2-7	TRBV5-4	NA	TGTGCCAGCGGTGGCGGGACGAGCGAGCAGTACTTC	CASGGGTSEQYF
NA	TRBJ2-1	TRBV28	many	TGTGCCAGCAGGACATTCAACTCCTACAATGAGCAGTTCTTC	CASRTFNSYNEQFF
NA	TRBJ1-5	TRBV12-3/TRBV12-4	few	TGTGCCAGCAGTTTAAAACACGGCAATCAGCCCCAGCATTTT	CASSLKHGNQPQHF
NA	TRBJ1-2	TRBV7-2	NA	TGTGCCAGCAGCTTAGCGGGATGGGGCTACACCTTC	CASSLAGWGYTF
TRBD1	TRBJ2-3	TRBV19	NA	TGTGCCAGTAAGTCCAGGGGGCGCGTCACAGATACGCAGTATTTT	CASKSRGRVTDTQYF
TRBD1	TRBJ2-1	TRBV10-3	NA	TGTGCCATCAGTGAGTCGGGGACAGGGGACCCCTACAATGAGCAGTTCTTC	CAISESGTGDPYNEQFF
TRBD1	TRBJ2-7	TRBV6-5	many	TGTGCCAGCAGTTTGGGAGGACAGGGGATCGAGCAGTACTTC	CASSLGGQGIEQYF
TRBD1	TRBJ1-2	TRBV29-1	many	TGCAGCGTTGCCGACAGGGGTGGCTATGGCTACACCTTC	CSVADRGGYGYTF
TRBD2	TRBJ2-1	TRBV29-1	NA	TGCAGCGCCCGGACTAGCGGGAGACGGGATGAGCAGTTCTTC	CSARTSGRRDEQFF
NA	TRBJ1-2	TRBV29-1	few	TGCAGCGCCGGTACGTGGAGCGGCTACACCTTC	CSAGTWSGYTF
NA	TRBJ2-1	TRBV20-1	NA	TGCAGTGCTAGAGTCGAGTGGGGGAGCTCCTACAATGAGCAGTTCTTC	CSARVEWGSSYNEQFF
NA	TRBJ2-1	TRBV6-5	few	TGTGCCAGCAGTTACGATAACGACTACAATGAGCAGTTCTTC	CASSYDNDYNEQFF
NA	TRBJ2-3	TRBV20-1	few	TGCAGTGCCTTCGTAACGGCAACAACCACAGATACGCAGTATTTT	CSAFVTATTTDTQYF
NA	TRBJ2-2	TRBV7-2	few	TGTGCCAGCAAGGGGGGGCCAAGCACCGGGGAGCTGTTTTTT	CASKGGPSTGELFF
TRBD2	TRBJ2-5	TRBV7-2	NA	TGTGCCAGCAGCTTAAATGCGGGGGAAGAGACCCAGTACTTC	CASSLNAGEETQYF
TRBD2	TRBJ2-1	TRBV11-1	few	TGTGCCAGCAGCTTAGTCCCTAGCGGGAGAAATGAGCAGTTCTTC	CASSLVPSGRNEQFF
NA	TRBJ2-7	TRBV10-1	few	TGCGCCAGCAGTGTATCCGTCGGCTACGAGCAGTACTTC	CASSVSVGYEQYF
NA	TRBJ1-2	TRBV20-1	NA	TGCAGTGCTAGCGCGGGTACATACTATGGCTACACCTTC	CSASAGTYYGYTF
NA	TRBJ2-1	TRBV10-3	many	TGTGCCATCAGTGGGACAGCCTCCTACAATGAGCAGTTCTTC	CAISGTASYNEQFF
NA	TRBJ2-4	TRBV4-3	few	TGCGCCAGCAGCCAAGAGGCACGTAAAAACATTCAGTACTTC	CASSQEARKNIQYF
NA	TRBJ2-1	TRBV18	many	TGTGCCAGCTCACCACAGGCCTACAATGAGCAGTTCTTC	CASSPQAYNEQFF
NA	TRBJ2-3	TRBV20-1	many	TGCAGTGCTAGAGGAAGCCCTCACCACCCCGATACGCAGTATTTT	CSARGSPHHPDTQYF
TRBD1	TRBJ2-5	TRBV12-3/TRBV12-4	few	TGTGCCAGCAGTCGCACTTACGGACAGGGAGAGACCCAGTACTTC	CASSRTYGQGETQYF
NA	TRBJ2-3	TRBV7-2	NA	TGTGCCAGCAGCCTTCACAGCCAGGGGTCAGATACGCAGTATTTT	CASSLHSQGSDTQYF
TRBD2	TRBJ2-7	TRBV20-1	few	TGCGGGGCCTTCGGGACTAGCGTAACCTACGAGCAGTACTTC	CGAFGTSVTYEQYF
NA	TRBJ2-3	TRBV6-2/TRBV6-3	many	TGTGCCAGCAGTTACCCACAAGACAGGTTCTCAGATACGCAGTATTTT	CASSYPQDRFSDTQYF
TRBD1	TRBJ2-3	TRBV4-2	NA	TGTGCCAGCAGCCCTAAGGGGGCACGCACAGATACGCAGTATTTT	CASSPKGARTDTQYF
NA	TRBJ1-4	TRBV5-5	many	TGTGCCAGCAGCACCCCAACTAATGAAAAACTGTTTTTT	CASSTPTNEKLFF
NA	TRBJ2-5	TRBV4-1	NA	TGCGCCAGCACCCGAGGAGGCTCACGAACAGACCAAGAGACCCAGTACTTC	CASTRGGSRTDQETQYF
TRBD1	TRBJ1-1	TRBV10-3	many	TGTGCCATCAGACCCCGGGACAGGCGCATGAACACTGAAGCTTTCTTT	CAIRPRDRRMNTEAFF
NA	TRBJ2-1	TRBV28	NA	TGTGCCAGCAGTTACCCGCGGGCTCAGTTGCAGTTCTTC	CASSYPRAQLQFF
NA	TRBJ2-3	TRBV9	NA	TGTGCCAGCAGCGCTGGACTGGAGTACACAGATACGCAGTATTTT	CASSAGLEYTDTQYF
TRBD2	TRBJ2-5	TRBV12-3/TRBV12-4	few	TGTGCCAGCAGTTTAAGCGGGACTTGGCAGACCCAGTACTTC	CASSLSGTWQTQYF
TRBD1	TRBJ1-1	TRBV5-1	NA	TGCGCCAGCAGCTGGGACAGGAAGAACACTGAAGCTTTCTTT	CASSWDRKNTEAFF
NA	TRBJ2-3	TRBV7-2	few	TGTGCCAGCAGCTCCGTAAGCGGCACAGATACGCAGTATTTT	CASSSVSGTDTQYF
TRBD2	TRBJ2-7	TRBV11-2	NA	TGTGCCAGCAGCTCAGTTAGCGGGAGAAGGGTAGTCTACGAGCAGTACTTC	CASSSVSGRRVVYEQYF
NA	TRBJ2-7	TRBV20-1	NA	TGCAGTGCACCCGAATTGGGGGTTTACGAGCAGTACTTC	CSAPELGVYEQYF
TRBD2	TRBJ2-5	TRBV5-1	NA	TGCGCCAGCAGCTTGTCCCCTATAGCGGGAGGGCTCCAAGAGACCCAGTACTTC	CASSLSPIAGGLQETQYF
TRBD2	TRBJ2-1	TRBV20-1	NA	TGCAGTGCAACCCGGGGGGGGCCGAACAATGAGCAGTTCTTC	CSATRGGPNNEQFF
TRBD2	TRBJ2-7	TRBV6-1	many	TGTGCCAGCAGCCCGGGACTAGCGGCTCTTACCTACGAGCAGTACTTC	CASSPGLAALTYEQYF
TRBD1	TRBJ2-3	TRBV20-1	many	TGCAGTGCTCTGGGACAGGGAAGAGATACGCAGTATTTT	CSALGQGRDTQYF
TRBD2	TRBJ2-1	TRBV12-3/TRBV12-4	many	TGTGCCAGCAGTCCTCGGACTAGCGGGAGATTCGATGAGCAGTTCTTC	CASSPRTSGRFDEQFF
NA	TRBJ2-1	TRBV14	NA	TGTGCCAGCAGCCAACTGGGGGGCCCAACACTAAATGAGCAGTTCTTC	CASSQLGGPTLNEQFF
TRBD1	TRBJ2-5	TRBV4-1	NA	TGCGCCAGCAGCCAAGACCGGGACAGGGGGTCTGAGTACTTC	CASSQDRDRGSEYF
TRBD2	TRBJ2-7	TRBV7-2	few	TGTGCCAGCAGCTTAAAGGCTAGCGGGGGGGGAGAGCAGTACTTC	CASSLKASGGGEQYF
TRBD2	TRBJ2-3	TRBV5-1	few	TGCGCCAGCAGCATGATAGCGGGAGGGCGCACAGATACGCAGTATTTT	CASSMIAGGRTDTQYF